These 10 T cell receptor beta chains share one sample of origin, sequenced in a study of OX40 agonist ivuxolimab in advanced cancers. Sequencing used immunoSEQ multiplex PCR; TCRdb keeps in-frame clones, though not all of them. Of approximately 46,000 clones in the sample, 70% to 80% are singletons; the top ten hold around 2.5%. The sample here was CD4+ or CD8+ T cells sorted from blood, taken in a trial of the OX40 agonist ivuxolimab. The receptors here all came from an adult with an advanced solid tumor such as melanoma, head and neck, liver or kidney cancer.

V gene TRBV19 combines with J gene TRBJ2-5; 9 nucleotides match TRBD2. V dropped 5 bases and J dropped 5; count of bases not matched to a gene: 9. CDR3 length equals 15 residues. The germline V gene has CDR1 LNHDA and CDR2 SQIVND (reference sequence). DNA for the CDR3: TGTGCCAGTAGTGTTCTAGCGGGAAGAATCGAGACCCAGTACTTC. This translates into CASSVLAGRIETQYF.

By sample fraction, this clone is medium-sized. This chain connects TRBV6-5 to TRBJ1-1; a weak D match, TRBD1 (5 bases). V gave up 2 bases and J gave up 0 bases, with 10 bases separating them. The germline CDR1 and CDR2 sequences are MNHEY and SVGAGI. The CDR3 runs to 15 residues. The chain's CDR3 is CASSYNGDVNTEAFF. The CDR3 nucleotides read TGTGCCAGCAGTTACAATGGGGACGTGAACACTGAAGCTTTCTTT.

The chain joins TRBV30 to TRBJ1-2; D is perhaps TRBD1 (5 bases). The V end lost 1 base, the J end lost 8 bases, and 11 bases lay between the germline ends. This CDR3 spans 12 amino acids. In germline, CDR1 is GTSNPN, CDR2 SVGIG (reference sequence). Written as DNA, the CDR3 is TGTGCCTGGAGTGCGGACCGGGGGGGCTACACCTTC. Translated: CAWSADRGGYTF.

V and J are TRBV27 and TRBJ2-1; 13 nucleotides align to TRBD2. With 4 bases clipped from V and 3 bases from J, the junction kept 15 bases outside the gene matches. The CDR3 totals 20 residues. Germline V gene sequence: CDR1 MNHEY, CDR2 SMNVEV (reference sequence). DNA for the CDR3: TGTGCCAGCAGTTCCTCGAGAAGGGACGGGACTAGCGGGGACTACAATGAGCAGTTCTTC. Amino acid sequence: CASSSSRRDGTSGDYNEQFF.

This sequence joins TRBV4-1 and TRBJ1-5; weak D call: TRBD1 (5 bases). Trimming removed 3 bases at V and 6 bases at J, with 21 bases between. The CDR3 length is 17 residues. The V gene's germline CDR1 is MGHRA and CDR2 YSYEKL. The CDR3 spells CASSQGQFGRGGQPQHF. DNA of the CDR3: TGCGCCAGCAGCCAGGGGCAATTTGGTCGGGGTGGTCAGCCCCAGCATTTT.

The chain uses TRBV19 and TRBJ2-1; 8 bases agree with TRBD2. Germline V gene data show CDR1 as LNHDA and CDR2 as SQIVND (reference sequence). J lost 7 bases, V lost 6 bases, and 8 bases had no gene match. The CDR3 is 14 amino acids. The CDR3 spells CASRTPGLGNEQFF. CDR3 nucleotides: TGTGCCAGTAGAACACCGGGACTAGGTAATGAGCAGTTCTTC.

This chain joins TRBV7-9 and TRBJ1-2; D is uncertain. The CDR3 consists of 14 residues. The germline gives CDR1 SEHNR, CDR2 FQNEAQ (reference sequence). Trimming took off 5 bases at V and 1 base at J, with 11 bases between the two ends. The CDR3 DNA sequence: TGTGCCAGCAGCCCATCGGGAGATAACTATGGCTACACCTTC. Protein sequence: CASSPSGDNYGYTF.

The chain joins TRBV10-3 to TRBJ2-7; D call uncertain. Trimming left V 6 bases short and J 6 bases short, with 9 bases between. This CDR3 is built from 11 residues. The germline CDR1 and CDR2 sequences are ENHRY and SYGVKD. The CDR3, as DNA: TGTGCCATCAGCACAGAAATCGAGCAGTACTTC. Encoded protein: CAISTEIEQYF.

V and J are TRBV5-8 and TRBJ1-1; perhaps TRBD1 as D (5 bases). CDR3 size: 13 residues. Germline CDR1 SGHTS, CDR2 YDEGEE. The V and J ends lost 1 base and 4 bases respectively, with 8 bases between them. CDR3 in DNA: TGTGCCAGCAGCTTGAGGGGTGGCACTGAAGCTTTCTTT. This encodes CASSLRGGTEAFF.

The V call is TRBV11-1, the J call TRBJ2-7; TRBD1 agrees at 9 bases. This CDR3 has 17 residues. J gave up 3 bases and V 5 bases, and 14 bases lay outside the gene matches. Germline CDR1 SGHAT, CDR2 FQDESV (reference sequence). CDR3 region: CASSPGMGGQGHYEQYF. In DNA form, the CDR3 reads TGTGCCAGCAGCCCCGGGATGGGGGGACAGGGCCACTACGAGCAGTACTTC.